This T cell receptor (beta chain) comes out of a study of neoadjuvant nivolumab and ipilimumab in lung cancer. Only in-frame clones appear in the TCRdb table, and some are missing; sequencing was by immunoSEQ multiplex PCR. This sample has thousands of clones, with roughly 86% found just once. The receptor was derived from an adult with non-small cell lung cancer. The sample in question was adjacent normal lung tissue, obtained after neoadjuvant nivolumab, alone or with ipilimumab, at or shortly before surgery.

CDR3: CASSELLGQFF. As DNA, the CDR3 is TGTGCCAGCAGCGAACTTTTGGGGCAGTTCTTC. The J gene is TRBJ2-1, the V gene TRBV2; D unresolved. The CDR3 loop spans 11 amino acids. From germline, CDR1 is SNHLY and CDR2 FYNNEI. Trimming stripped 6 bases from V and 12 bases from J, with 12 bases between.